The 28 T cell receptor beta chains presented below share a single source sample, sequenced in a study of vaccination and CD4 T cells after COVID-19. Specified treatment: roughly 10-day PBMC culture with coronavirus spike peptide pools or control peptides (ViraFEST assay). The assay that was used to sequence DNA from cultured CD4+ T cells was the Oncomine TCR Beta short-read assay. Via MiXCR, TCRdb re-called the PCR reads, giving one row per CDR3 protein. The sample lists 10,000 to 15,000 distinct CDR3 sequences, about 40% seen once, with about 7% in the top ten. No antigen is known for these receptors. The sample taken for sequencing was CD4+ T cells from blood, cultured in vitro. The receptors come from a human donor who had recovered from COVID-19.

This clonotype came up once. The chain joins TRBV19 to TRBJ2-2, with D possibly being TRBD1 (6 bases). The germline V gene encodes CDR1 LNHDA and CDR2 SQIVND (reference sequence). V lost 5 bases, J lost 4 bases, and 11 bases lay in between. The CDR3 is 14 residues long. The CDR3 DNA reads as TGTGCCAGTAGTGCCGGACAGATCACCGGGGAGCTGTTTTTT. Translation: CASSAGQITGELFF.

The chain joins TRBV6-1 to TRBJ1-3, with a tentative D call TRBD1 (6 bases). The CDR3 extends over 15 amino acids. The V gene's germline CDR1 is MNHNS and CDR2 SASEGT. Trimming stripped 2 bases from V and 4 bases from J, with 12 bases between. The CDR3 region has the DNA TGTGCCAGCAGTGAAAGTCCCGGGACAGGAAACACCATATATTTT. Translated, it gives CASSESPGTGNTIYF.

This chain links TRBV20-1 with TRBJ2-7; D not resolved. V lost 3 bases to trimming and J lost 6 bases, with 9 bases between them. The CDR3 has 11 amino acids. The germline gives CDR1 DFQATT, CDR2 SNEGSKA (reference sequence). The CDR3 DNA is TGCAGTGCTAGGAGTTCGTCCGAGCAGTACTTC. This sequence encodes CSARSSSEQYF.

This chain links TRBV18 with TRBJ2-7, with D perhaps matching TRBD1 (6 bases). Germline V lookup: CDR1 KGHSH, CDR2 LQKENI. This CDR3 region has 13 residues. V was cut by 2 bases and J by 6 bases, with 11 bases left in between. CDR3 sequence (DNA): TGTGCCAGCTCACCATATGGACAGCGCGAGCAGTACTTC. Residues: CASSPYGQREQYF.

V and J are TRBV15 and TRBJ1-4, with a tentative D call TRBD1 (6 bases). From germline, CDR1 is LNHNV and CDR2 YYDKDF (reference sequence). V was trimmed by 0 bases and J by 7 bases, leaving 12 bases between them. The length of the CDR3 is 15 residues. The CDR3 spells CATSREQGNGEKLFF. The CDR3 bases are TGTGCCACCAGCAGAGAACAGGGTAACGGTGAAAAACTGTTTTTT. Based on the CDR3 plus reference TRBV15 and TRBJ1-4, the full variable domain is DAMVIQNPRYQVTQFGKPVTLSCSQTLNHNVMYWYQQKSSQAPKLLFHYYDKDFNNEADTPDNFQSRRPNTSFCFLDIRSPGLGDTAMYLCATSREQGNGEKLFFGSGTQLSVL.

V and J are TRBV15 and TRBJ1-5; the match to TRBD1 covers 8 bases. The V and J ends lost 5 bases and 5 bases, in that order; junction bases with no gene match: 8. The CDR3 runs to 15 residues. The V gene's germline CDR1 is LNHNV and CDR2 YYDKDF (reference sequence). CDR3: CATSRTADRDQPQHF. The CDR3, as DNA: TGTGCCACCAGCCGAACCGCGGACAGGGATCAGCCCCAGCATTTT.

V gene TRBV25-1 combines with J gene TRBJ2-2; D ambiguous. V shed 4 bases and J shed 5 bases, with 2 bases lying between them. CDR1 MGHDK and CDR2 SYGVNS come from the germline V gene. The CDR3 is made up of 11 amino acids. The CDR3 sequence: CASSVTGELFF. As DNA, the CDR3 is TGTGCCAGCAGTGTTACCGGGGAGCTGTTTTTT.

The chain recombines TRBV10-3 with TRBJ2-7; no firm D call. Germline V gene sequence: CDR1 ENHRY, CDR2 SYGVKD. Trimming cost V 2 bases and J 2 bases, with 4 bases left between them. The CDR3 is 12 amino acids. For the CDR3, the DNA is TGTGCCATCAGTGAGCAGGCCTACGAGCAGTACTTC. Residues: CAISEQAYEQYF.

The V and J genes are TRBV30 and TRBJ1-2, with 7 bases that match TRBD1. V was clipped by 2 bases and J by 2 bases; unmatched bases: 2. The germline V gene encodes CDR1 GTSNPN and CDR2 SVGIG (reference sequence). This CDR3 is 13 amino acids long. The CDR3 sequence is CAWSRQGNYGYTF. CDR3 coding DNA: TGTGCCTGGAGTCGACAGGGCAACTATGGCTACACCTTC.

This clonotype has more than one count but fewer than ten. V is TRBV7-6 and J is TRBJ1-1, with D possibly TRBD1 on 6 matching bases. This CDR3 region has 12 residues. V lost 1 base and J lost 11, with 11 bases in between. The germline gives CDR1 SGHVS, CDR2 FNYEAQ. The CDR3 is CASSLEGTGAFF. The CDR3 nucleotides are TGTGCCAGCAGCTTAGAGGGTACAGGGGCTTTCTTT.

The CDR3 here is CASNPGLVAGELFF. The CDR3 DNA reads as TGCGCCAGCAATCCGGGACTAGTTGCCGGGGAGCTGTTTTTT. The chain couples TRBV10-2 to TRBJ2-2; 8 nucleotides agree with TRBD2. Germline values: CDR1 WSHSY, CDR2 SAAADI. This CDR3 spans 14 amino acids. The junction had 7 bases not matched to a gene; V was cut back by 7 bases and J by 6 bases.

The V gene is TRBV7-8, the J gene TRBJ1-3; TRBD1 might be the D (5 bases). The germline V gene encodes CDR1 SGHVS and CDR2 FQNEAQ. The V end was cut by 4 bases, the J end by 3 bases, with 10 bases between. This CDR3 has 14 amino acids. The CDR3 region is CASSSGGFGNTIYF. CDR3 nucleotides: TGTGCCAGCAGCTCCGGGGGATTTGGAAACACCATATATTTT.

With regard to this clonotype: The junction departs from the called germline gene at one end, perhaps through a read error. The J gene is TRBJ1-5, the V gene TRBV7-7; 7 bases map to TRBD1. Germline CDR1 reads SSHAT; CDR2 reads FNYEAQ (reference sequence). The CDR3 covers 13 residues. Here the CDR3 reads CASSRDRDQPQHF. CDR3 DNA sequence: TGTGCTAGCAGCCGAGACAGGGACCAGCCCCAGCATTTT.

This chain connects TRBV27 to TRBJ2-7, with D possibly being TRBD1 (6 bases). Germline V CDR1 and CDR2: MNHEY, SMNVEV (reference sequence). This CDR3 spans 14 amino acids. Deletions cut 6 bases from V and 0 bases from J, with 12 bases between. CDR3 DNA: TGTGCCAGCAGGCCTACAGGGTACTCCTACGAGCAGTACTTC. Translated, it gives CASRPTGYSYEQYF.

The chain combines TRBV6-2 or TRBV6-3 with TRBJ1-2, with D maybe TRBD1 (5 bases). With 0 bases removed from V and 6 bases from J, the gap between germline ends came to 11 bases. Germline values: CDR1 MNHEY, CDR2 SVGEGT. There are 14 residues in the CDR3. CDR3: CASSYSGTANGYTF. For the CDR3, the DNA is TGTGCCAGCAGTTACTCCGGGACGGCAAATGGCTACACCTTC.

The chain links TRBV6-1 to TRBJ1-2; 11 nucleotides match TRBD1. Trimming took 7 bases from V and 5 from J; bases not matched to a gene: 9. The CDR3 is 15 residues long. Germline V gives CDR1 MNHNS, CDR2 SASEGT. In DNA form, the CDR3 reads TGTGCCAGCACCATAGGGACAGGGGGTGGGTATGGCTACACCTTC. Translated: CASTIGTGGGYGYTF.

This clonotype was detected a few times. The chain employs TRBV24-1 and TRBJ2-5; no definite D call. This CDR3 region has 15 residues. V was trimmed by 2 bases and J by 3 bases, leaving 12 bases between them. Germline values: CDR1 KGHDR, CDR2 SFDVKD. The DNA of the CDR3 is TGTGCCACCAGTGATTCGACAAGACCCGAAGAGACCCAGTACTTC. It codes for CATSDSTRPEETQYF.

There are a few counts of this clonotype. This rearrangement joins TRBV19 to TRBJ1-5; 8 bases align to TRBD1. With V trimmed by 3 bases and J by 3 bases, 10 bases remained unmatched. The CDR3 is 17 residues long. Germline V CDR1 and CDR2: LNHDA, SQIVND (reference sequence). In nucleotides, the CDR3 is TGTGCCAGTAGTATGCCGCCGGGACAGGCCAACAATCAGCCCCAGCATTTT. Translating gives CASSMPPGQANNQPQHF.

By its share, this clonotype is medium-sized. The chain combines TRBV11-3 with TRBJ2-2, with D possibly called TRBD1 or TRBD2 (5 bases each). This CDR3 is built from 15 residues. Germline loops: CDR1 SGHNT, CDR2 YENEEA. V gave up 2 bases and J gave up 4 bases, with 11 bases separating them. The CDR3 loop is CASSLTQGVTGELFF. CDR3 sequence (DNA): TGTGCCAGCAGCTTAACTCAGGGAGTCACCGGGGAGCTGTTTTTT.

The chain carries TRBV24-1 and TRBJ2-2, with D perhaps matching TRBD1 (6 bases). The germline V gene has CDR1 KGHDR and CDR2 SFDVKD. The CDR3 has 17 residues. V lost 3 bases and J 6 bases, leaving 19 bases between the germline ends. The CDR3 DNA sequence: TGTGCCACCAGTGATGTTGTAGGCAGGGGCAAACCCGGGGAGCTGTTTTTT. Its protein product is CATSDVVGRGKPGELFF.

This clonotype was observed a single time. The J gene is TRBJ2-7, the V gene TRBV6-1; D is possibly TRBD1 or TRBD2 (5 bases each). Per the germline V gene, CDR1 is MNHNS and CDR2 is SASEGT. The CDR3 runs 17 residues. Between the trimmed V and J ends, which lost 5 bases and 6 bases, there was a span of 26 bases. CDR3 in DNA: TGTGCCAGCAGTCCCACCTGGCTGTCCAGGGAGACCCGCGAGCAGTACTTC. Translated: CASSPTWLSRETREQYF.

This clonotype was seen more than once but under ten times. The rearrangement joins TRBV6-1 to TRBJ2-5; D assignment may be TRBD1 or TRBD2 (6 bases each). Germline V gene lookup returns CDR1 MNHNS and CDR2 SASEGT. The V gene lost 2 bases and the J gene lost 7 bases, with 11 bases spanning the gap. CDR3 size: 13 residues. CDR3 DNA sequence: TGTGCCAGCAGTGAATCGGGGGCCGGGACCCAGTACTTC. This encodes CASSESGAGTQYF.

The sample holds a few counts of this clonotype. This chain connects TRBV6-4 to TRBJ1-2, with 10 bases aligning to TRBD1. The CDR3 has 14 residues. Germline-derived CDR1 and CDR2 are MRHNA and SNTAGT. V shed 4 bases, J shed 3 bases, and the junction held 2 bases outside the gene matches. The CDR3: CASSAGTGDYGYTF. The CDR3 bases are TGTGCCAGCAGTGCCGGGACAGGGGACTATGGCTACACCTTC.

This sequence joins TRBV4-3 and TRBJ1-6; no clear D gene. The CDR3 is 15 residues long. V was trimmed by 0 bases and J by 5 bases, leaving 8 bases between them. CDR1 and CDR2 (germline): LGHNA, YSLEER. Here the CDR3 DNA reads TGCGCCAGCAGCCAAGATCACGAAAATAATTCACCCCTCCACTTT. It yields the protein CASSQDHENNSPLHF.

CDR3 protein: CASSQVVKGATPRLPGRSGYTF. For the CDR3, the DNA is TGTGCCAGCAGCCAAGTTGTTAAGGGGGCGACGCCCCGACTACCCGGCCGTAGTGGCTACACCTTC. V and J are TRBV14 and TRBJ1-2, with 7 nucleotides matching TRBD1. Trimming at V came to 1 base and at J to 7 bases, leaving 30 bases not matched to a gene. CDR3 length: 22 residues. Germline CDR1 reads SGHDN; CDR2 reads FVKESK.

The chain recombines TRBV6-1 with TRBJ2-5, with 7 bases fitting TRBD1. Germline trimming cut 1 base from V and 5 bases from J; bases unmatched to any gene: 4. Germline values: CDR1 MNHNS, CDR2 SASEGT. The CDR3 loop spans 14 amino acids. In DNA, the CDR3 is TGTGCCAGCAGTGAAGGAGGGGGCTGGGAGACCCAGTACTTC. Its protein product is CASSEGGGWETQYF.

V usage is TRBV20-1 and J usage is TRBJ2-3; the D gene is possibly TRBD2 (6 bases). Germline CDR1 and CDR2: DFQATT and SNEGSKA (reference sequence). This CDR3 has 16 residues. V gave up 2 bases and J gave up 1 base, with 16 bases separating them. The CDR3 nucleotides are TGCAGTGCTAGAAGACGCAGCGGAGGGCGCACAGATACGCAGTATTTT. It encodes CSARRRSGGRTDTQYF.

The sample holds a few counts of this clonotype. The chain is built from TRBV29-1 and TRBJ1-2, with TRBD1 matching 8 bases. The CDR3 covers 15 residues. The germline V gene encodes CDR1 SQVTM and CDR2 ANQGSEA. The ends lost 0 bases at V and 5 bases at J; junction bases unmatched: 8. The CDR3 DNA sequence: TGCAGCGTTGAAGACCTAGGGACAGGTCTATATGGCTACACCTTC. Translation gives CSVEDLGTGLYGYTF.